The rows below give T cell receptor beta chains drawn from one sample of a study of T cells in Graves' hyperthyroidism and ophthalmopathy. From the multiplex PCR reads, TCRdb called clonotypes with MiXCR, one entry per CDR3 protein. The table records hundreds of thousands of distinct CDR3 sequences, roughly 13% of them present only once. Specimen: blood. The origin of the receptors is a woman aged 18-29 years with Graves' hyperthyroidism. Each CDR3 is given with its conserved first and last residue. D genes are given only for firm matches. Clone size is given for some rows only: seen once, a few or many times, or a class if the clone is expanded.

D gene	V gene	J gene	clone size	CDR3 DNA	CDR3 protein
-	TRBV30	TRBJ2-6	many	TGTGCCTGGAGTGGACAAGGTTTTTTTCGGACTGGGGCCAACGTCCTGACTTTC	CAWSGQGFFRTGANVLTF
-	TRBV6-1	TRBJ2-5	-	TGTGCCAGCAGTTTTTGTGAGGCCCAGTACTTC	CASSFCEAQYF
-	TRBV18	TRBJ2-7	-	TGTGCCAGCTCACCCCCCTCGCGGACACTGAACTACGAGCAGTACTTC	CASSPPSRTLNYEQYF
-	TRBV28	TRBJ1-3	few	TGTGCCAGCAGAGCAATGGAAGGCTCTCCGTCTGGAAACACCATATATTTT	CASRAMEGSPSGNTIYF
TRBD2	TRBV5-1	TRBJ2-3	many	TGCGCCAGCAGCCCGCCCTCTAGCGGGAGGACGGTGTTCACAGATACGCAGTATTTT	CASSPPSSGRTVFTDTQYF
-	TRBV7-9	TRBJ1-2	few	TGTGCCAGCAGCATATCAAGGGGCTATGGCTACACCTTC	CASSISRGYGYTF
-	TRBV7-8	TRBJ2-7	-	TGTGCCAGCAGCTTAGATTTGACGGGGGAGCAGTACTTC	CASSLDLTGEQYF
-	TRBV18	TRBJ1-1	many	TGTGCCAGCTCACCAAATCCCTTCCCAGGCACTGAAGCTTTCTTT	CASSPNPFPGTEAFF
TRBD2	TRBV20-1	TRBJ2-1	many	TGCAGTGCTAAGCGGGAGAGGCATGAGCAGTTCTTC	CSAKRERHEQFF
TRBD1	TRBV20-1	TRBJ1-1	many	TGCAGCGCCGTCTGGACAGGGAGCGCTTTCTTT	CSAVWTGSAFF
-	TRBV12-3/TRBV12-4	TRBJ2-5	-	TGTGCCAGCAGCCCACTTTTAGGGGGAGGAAAAGAGACCCAGTACTTC	CASSPLLGGGKETQYF
-	TRBV4-1	TRBJ1-2	few	TGCGCCAGCAGCAACCCGGGACCCCGAAAAGTGGACTACACCTTC	CASSNPGPRKVDYTF
-	TRBV20-1	TRBJ2-1	many	TGCAGTGCTAGTGCGGGGTCGGTCGGTTCCTACAATGAGCAGTTCTTC	CSASAGSVGSYNEQFF
-	TRBV27	TRBJ1-3	few	TGTGCCAGCAGTCAGGGACACCGAGGAACCATATATTTT	CASSQGHRGTIYF
-	TRBV14	TRBJ2-2	many	TGTGCCAGCAGCCAATATTACACCGGGGAGCTGTTTTTT	CASSQYYTGELFF
-	TRBV15	TRBJ2-6	few	TGTGCCACCAGCAGAGATAGACGGGCCGGGACGGGAATCTCTGGGGCCAACGTCCTGACTTTC	CATSRDRRAGTGISGANVLTF
-	TRBV18	TRBJ1-6	many	TGTGCCAGCTCACCCGGGCCAGGGCCTTCACCCCTCCACTTT	CASSPGPGPSPLHF
-	TRBV28	TRBJ2-2	-	TGTGCCAGCAGTTTTTCGTCGAACACCGGGGAGCTGTTTTTT	CASSFSSNTGELFF
-	TRBV10-3	TRBJ2-1	-	TGTGCCATCAGTGTTAATAAGGGCGATGAGCAGTTCTTC	CAISVNKGDEQFF
TRBD1	TRBV20-1	TRBJ1-5	few	TGCAGTGCCGGAGACAGGGTGAATCAGCCCCAGCATTTT	CSAGDRVNQPQHF
-	TRBV2	TRBJ1-6	many	TGTGCCAGCAGGGTGGAAAGGACAAGAAGCTATTCACCCCTCCACTTT	CASRVERTRSYSPLHF
-	TRBV7-8	TRBJ2-5	many	TGTGCCAGCAGAGGCAGGGGCGCCGGGGAGACCCAGTACTTC	CASRGRGAGETQYF
-	TRBV4-1	TRBJ2-7	few	TGCGCCAGCAGCCAAGAATTCGAGGGGACCTACGAGCAGTACTTC	CASSQEFEGTYEQYF
-	TRBV13	TRBJ1-1	many	TGTGCCAGCAGCCCCGTGGGCACTGAAGCTTTCTTT	CASSPVGTEAFF
-	TRBV30	TRBJ2-5	many	TGTGCCTGGGCCCTAGGCAGACAAGAGACCCAGTACTTC	CAWALGRQETQYF
-	TRBV6-1	TRBJ2-5	many	TGTGCCAGCAGTGACTTCCTCCGGGACACCCAAGAGACCCAGTACTTC	CASSDFLRDTQETQYF
-	TRBV6-1	TRBJ1-4	-	TGTGCCAGCAGTGAGCAGGGTAGTAGTGAAAAACTGTTTTTT	CASSEQGSSEKLFF
-	TRBV7-9	TRBJ1-1	-	TGTGCCAGCAGCTTAGTGGTCATGGGCCAAGAAGCCTTCTTT	CASSLVVMGQEAFF
-	TRBV5-1	TRBJ2-7	many	TGCGCCTCCAAGGGGAGCTACGAGCAGTACTTC	CASKGSYEQYF
TRBD1	TRBV29-1	TRBJ1-2	many	TGCAGCGAGAAGACAGGGATCTATGGCTACACCTTC	CSEKTGIYGYTF
-	TRBV10-3	TRBJ2-7	many	TGTGCCATCGGGGTAGGGAACGAGCAGTACTTC	CAIGVGNEQYF
-	TRBV7-2	TRBJ2-3	many	TGTGCCAGCAGCTTAAATAGTTACAGGGTTGGGTTCACAGATACGCAGTATTTT	CASSLNSYRVGFTDTQYF
-	TRBV7-9	TRBJ1-3	-	TGTGCCAGCAGCTTTGGGGTGTATGGAGACACCATATATTTT	CASSFGVYGDTIYF
-	TRBV24-1	TRBJ2-2	many	TGTGCCACCAGCACACTGAACACCGGGGAGCTGTTTTTT	CATSTLNTGELFF
TRBD2	TRBV13	TRBJ2-1	many	TGTGCCAGCAGCCCAAGACTAGCGGGAGAGGTCTACAATGAGCAGTTCTTC	CASSPRLAGEVYNEQFF
TRBD1	TRBV19	TRBJ1-2	-	TGTGCCAGTACAATGATCAGGGGGGGCTCCCCTACAACTAACTATGGCTACACCTTC	CASTMIRGGSPTTNYGYTF
-	TRBV7-2	TRBJ2-7	many	TGTGCCAGCAGCTTGGGAGGAGTACCCTACGAGCAGTACTTC	CASSLGGVPYEQYF
TRBD1	TRBV7-2	TRBJ2-1	many	TGTGCCAGCAGCTTTACAGGGGTTTACAATGAGCAGTTCTTC	CASSFTGVYNEQFF
TRBD2	TRBV9	TRBJ2-1	-	TGTGCCAGCAGCCTCGGGGGGCTAGCGGGAGTGGAGCAGTTCTTC	CASSLGGLAGVEQFF
-	TRBV27	TRBJ1-2	many	TGTGCCAGCAGTCAGGTGAAGAACTATGGCTACACCTTC	CASSQVKNYGYTF
-	TRBV2	TRBJ2-5	-	TGTGCCAGCCTCGGGACACAAGAGACCCAGTACTTC	CASLGTQETQYF
-	TRBV15	TRBJ1-5	few	TGTGCCACCAGCGGCCCGGTGGTTAGCAATCAGCCCCAGCATTTT	CATSGPVVSNQPQHF